Sequencing of this T cell receptor beta chain was carried out in a study of shared clonotypes between healthy human individuals. Notes on this clone: Its antigen is undetermined.

The CDR3 spans 15 residues. Germline lookup yields CDR1 SNHLY and CDR2 FYNNEI. V lost 8 bases, J lost 1 base, and 7 bases stayed unmatched. The study, taken as a whole, reports: The generation probabilities recorded for non-shared clonotypes fell below those of clonotypes shared by all four donors.

Donors comprised only Caucasian adults living in Nashville, Tennessee. Splitting the CD4+ cells yielded a CD45RA+ naive subset and a CD45RA-negative memory subset. The authors split each subset's genomic DNA evenly across several immunoSEQ plates. Using immunoSEQ multiplex PCR, the repertoire was profiled, and TCRdb retains in-frame clones only, with some absent. This table holds roughly 1,000,000 clones, about 80% found once. V is TRBV2 and J is TRBJ2-2; 7 nucleotides line up with TRBD2. The material sequenced was memory CD4+ T cells from PBMCs. Subset in this sample: CD45RA-negative fraction. The TCR sequence derives from a man younger than 30 in good health. Some clones in this sample may be carry-over from other donors' samples. This chain's CDR3 is CASWGGMGNTGELFF. CDR3 in DNA: TGTGCCAGCTGGGGAGGGATGGGGAACACCGGGGAGCTGTTTTTT.